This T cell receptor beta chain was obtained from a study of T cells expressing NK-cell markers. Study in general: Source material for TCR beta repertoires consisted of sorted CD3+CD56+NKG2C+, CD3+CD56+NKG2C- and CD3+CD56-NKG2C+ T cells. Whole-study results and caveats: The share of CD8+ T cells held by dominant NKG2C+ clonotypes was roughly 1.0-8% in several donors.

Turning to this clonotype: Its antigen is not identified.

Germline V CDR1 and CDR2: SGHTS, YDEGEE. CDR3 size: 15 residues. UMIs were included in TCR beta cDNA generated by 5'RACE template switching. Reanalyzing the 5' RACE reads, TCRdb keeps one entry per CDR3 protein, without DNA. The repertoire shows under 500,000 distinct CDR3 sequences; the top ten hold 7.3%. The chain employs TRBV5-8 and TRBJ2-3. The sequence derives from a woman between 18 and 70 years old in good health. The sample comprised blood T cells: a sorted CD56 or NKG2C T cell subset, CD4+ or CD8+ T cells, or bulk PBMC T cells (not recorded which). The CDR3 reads CASSLGVQGTDTQYF.